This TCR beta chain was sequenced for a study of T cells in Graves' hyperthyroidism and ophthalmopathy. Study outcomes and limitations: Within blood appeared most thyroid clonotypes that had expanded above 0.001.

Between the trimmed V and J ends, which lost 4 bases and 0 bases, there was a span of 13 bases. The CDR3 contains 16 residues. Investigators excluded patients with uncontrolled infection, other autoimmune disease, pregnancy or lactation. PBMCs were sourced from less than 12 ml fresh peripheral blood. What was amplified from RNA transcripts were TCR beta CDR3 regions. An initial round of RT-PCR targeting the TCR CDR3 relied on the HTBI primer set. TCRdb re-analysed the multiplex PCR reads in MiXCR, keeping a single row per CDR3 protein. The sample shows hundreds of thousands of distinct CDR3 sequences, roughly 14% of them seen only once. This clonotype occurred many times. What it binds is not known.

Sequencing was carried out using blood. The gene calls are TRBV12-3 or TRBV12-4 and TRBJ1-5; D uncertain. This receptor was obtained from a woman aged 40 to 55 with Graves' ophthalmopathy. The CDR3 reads CASSSTLRGSNQPQHF. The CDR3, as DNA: TGTGCCAGCAGTTCAACCCTCCGCGGTAGCAATCAGCCCCAGCATTTT.